What follows are 25 T cell receptor beta chains derived from one specimen sequenced in a study of blood T cell repertoires in COVID-19 (dated by TCRdb to the early 2020s). To prepare the library, the immunoSEQ multiplex PCR assay was applied. The table was pulled from immuneACCESS by TCRdb, which kept in-frame rearrangements only. Such tables lose some clones; where checked, under half of the loss comes from unresolved V genes, and the rest has no known cause. The sample yields about 250,000 clones; roughly nine tenths were counted once. Roughly 0.96% of the sample is held by the ten biggest clonotypes. Sequenced input: peripheral blood. The receptor source for this set is a woman aged 35 to 49 who had recovered from COVID-19.

This chain uses TRBV5-1 with TRBJ2-5; 7 positions agree with TRBD1. V lost 4 bases and J lost 2; bases outside the gene matches: 2. Germline V lookup: CDR1 SGHRS, CDR2 YFSETQ. This CDR3 is built from 13 residues. In DNA form, the CDR3 reads TGCGCCAGCAGCCGGGACAGACAAGAGACCCAGTACTTC. Translation: CASSRDRQETQYF.

This chain links TRBV4-1 with TRBJ2-1; D remains unclear. Trimming pared 1 base from V and 6 bases from J, leaving 10 bases between. The CDR3 is 14 residues long. Germline loops: CDR1 MGHRA, CDR2 YSYEKL. DNA of the CDR3: TGCGCCAGCAGCCAAGTAGAGAATGGCAATGAGCAGTTCTTC. Translated, it gives CASSQVENGNEQFF.

The V and J genes are TRBV5-1 and TRBJ1-5; 9 bases are a match to TRBD1. V dropped 4 bases and J dropped 4; count of bases not matched to a gene: 9. The CDR3 has 16 residues. Per germline, CDR1 SGHRS and CDR2 YFSETQ. CDR3 nucleotide sequence: TGCGCCAGCAGCCCGGGCGACAGGGGGACAAATCAGCCCCAGCATTTT. Its protein product is CASSPGDRGTNQPQHF.

The rearrangement links TRBV4-2 to TRBJ1-4; 8 nucleotides agree with TRBD1. Per germline, CDR1 LGHNA and CDR2 YNFKEQ. The CDR3 extends over 19 amino acids. V gave up 0 bases and J gave up 8 bases; unmatched junction bases: 17. The CDR3: CASSQDRGRGPPGREKLFF. The CDR3 DNA reads as TGTGCCAGCAGCCAAGATCGGGGCAGGGGGCCTCCCGGGCGGGAAAAACTGTTTTTT.

V and J are TRBV18 and TRBJ1-1; the D is unclear. Germline CDR1 is KGHSH and CDR2 is LQKENI. Trimming took 3 bases from V and 0 from J, leaving 8 bases between them. The CDR3 sequence is 14 residues long. The CDR3 sequence is CASSPQRMNTEAFF. In DNA form, the CDR3 reads TGTGCCAGCTCACCTCAGCGTATGAACACTGAAGCTTTCTTT.

This chain connects TRBV5-1 to TRBJ1-2, with D perhaps matching TRBD1 (6 bases). This CDR3 contains 12 residues. Trimming took off 0 bases at V and 8 bases at J, with 8 bases between the two ends. Germline lookup yields CDR1 SGHRS and CDR2 YFSETQ. The CDR3 is CASSLGQGGYTF. The CDR3 coding sequence is TGCGCCAGCAGCTTGGGGCAGGGGGGCTACACCTTC.

Points on this clone: Different DNA sequences within this sample yield the same CDR3. This rearrangement joins TRBV19 to TRBJ2-3; D not certain. CDR1 LNHDA and CDR2 SQIVND come from the germline V gene (reference sequence). The V gene lost 6 bases and the J gene lost 0 bases, with 4 bases spanning the gap. This CDR3 comprises 12 residues. CDR3 loop: CASSPSTDTQYF. CDR3 coding DNA: TGTGCCAGTAGCCCAAGCACAGATACGCAGTATTTT.

The chain links TRBV6-5 to TRBJ1-6, with D hard to call. The germline gives CDR1 MNHEY, CDR2 SVGAGI. This CDR3 is built from 13 residues. Trimming stripped 2 bases from V and 8 bases from J, with 7 bases between. The CDR3 DNA reads TGTGCCAGCAGTTACGTCAATGATTCACCCCTCCACTTT. This codes for CASSYVNDSPLHF.

The rearrangement uses TRBV29-1 and TRBJ2-7; 9 nucleotides match TRBD1. J lost 6 bases, V lost 4 bases, and 10 bases had no gene match. The germline CDR1 and CDR2 sequences are SQVTM and ANQGSEA. This CDR3 spans 14 amino acids. CDR3 residues: CSVAPGTGYREQYF. CDR3 DNA sequence: TGCAGCGTTGCCCCCGGGACAGGGTACCGCGAGCAGTACTTC.

Details on this clone: One end of the junction is discordant with germline, which a read error may explain. V is TRBV24-1 and J is TRBJ2-5; 9 positions match TRBD1. Germline CDR1 and CDR2: KGHDR and SFDVKD. CDR3 length: 14 residues. This chain's CDR3 is CATSGTGLGETQHF. CDR3 nucleotide sequence: TGTGCCACCTCCGGGACAGGGCTCGGGGAGACCCAGCACTTC.

The CDR3 loop is CASSSRPFTGTENTEAFF. The CDR3 DNA is TGTGCCAGCAGTTCCAGACCTTTTACCGGGACAGAAAACACTGAAGCTTTCTTT. J is TRBJ1-1 and V is TRBV27; 7 bases map to TRBD1. In germline, CDR1 is MNHEY, CDR2 SMNVEV (reference sequence). V lost 4 bases and J lost 2; bases outside the gene matches: 16. CDR3 length equals 18 residues.

The V call is TRBV24-1, the J call TRBJ1-5; D is ambiguous. The CDR3 has 14 residues. The germline V gene has CDR1 KGHDR and CDR2 SFDVKD. V lost 5 bases and J 0 bases, leaving 7 bases between the germline ends. Here the CDR3 reads CATSGELSNQPQHF. The CDR3 DNA is TGTGCCACCAGTGGGGAGCTTAGCAATCAGCCCCAGCATTTT.

This clone was seen only once. The chain couples TRBV3-1 (or the pseudogene TRBV3-2) to TRBJ2-5, with 12 bases that match TRBD1. Trimming at V came to 4 bases and at J to 1 base, leaving 25 bases not matched to a gene. CDR1 and CDR2 (germline): LGHDT, YNNKEL (reference sequence). CDR3 length equals 23 residues. In DNA form, the CDR3 reads TGTGCCAGCAGCCCCCGCCCCGGGACAGGGGGCTTCAGCGGGAGGAGCCGCCAAGAGACCCAGTACTTC. Translating it yields CASSPRPGTGGFSGRSRQETQYF.

The rearrangement uses TRBV27 and TRBJ2-3, with D possibly matching TRBD1 (5 bases). The CDR3 extends over 14 amino acids. Trimming left V 0 bases short and J 1 base short, with 5 bases between. CDR1 MNHEY and CDR2 SMNVEV come from the germline V gene (reference sequence). The CDR3 reads CASSLSTGTDTQYF. As DNA, the CDR3 is TGTGCCAGCAGTTTATCGACAGGCACAGATACGCAGTATTTT.

V is TRBV18 and J is TRBJ1-2; D ambiguous. V gave up 2 bases and J gave up 6 bases, with 7 bases separating them. Per the germline V gene, CDR1 is KGHSH and CDR2 is LQKENI. The CDR3 loop spans 12 amino acids. The CDR3 here is CASSPSEDGYTF. CDR3 nucleotide sequence: TGTGCCAGCTCACCATCGGAGGATGGCTACACCTTC. Based on the CDR3 plus reference TRBV18 and TRBJ1-2, the full variable domain is NAGVMQNPRHLVRRRGQEARLRCSPMKGHSHVYWYRQLPEEGLKFMVYLQKENIIDESGMPKERFSAEFPKEGPSILRIQQVVRGDSAAYFCASSPSEDGYTFGSGTRLTVV.

The chain employs TRBV10-2 and TRBJ2-1; D is perhaps TRBD2 (6 bases). The CDR3 has 17 residues. V dropped 6 bases and J dropped 0 bases, with 18 bases sitting between them. Per germline, CDR1 WSHSY and CDR2 SAAADI. This chain's CDR3 is CASSSGSSVFSYNEQFF. Written as DNA, the CDR3 is TGCGCCAGCAGCTCCGGGAGCTCTGTTTTCTCCTACAATGAGCAGTTCTTC.

The table lists this clone with a few counts. CDR3 residues: CASSQQVGNTEAFF. In DNA form, the CDR3 reads TGTGCCAGCAGCCAACAGGTTGGGAACACTGAAGCTTTCTTT. This chain uses TRBV11-1 with TRBJ1-1, with TRBD1 as a possible D gene (5 bases). The CDR3 extends over 14 amino acids. With 5 bases removed from V and 1 base from J, the gap between germline ends came to 11 bases. CDR1 SGHAT and CDR2 FQDESV come from the germline V gene (reference sequence).

The chain links TRBV5-1 to TRBJ2-3, with 7 bases fitting TRBD2. Trimming removed 4 bases from V and 3 bases from J; junction bases left unmatched: 8. The CDR3 runs 15 residues. The germline V gene has CDR1 SGHRS and CDR2 YFSETQ. In nucleotides, the CDR3 is TGCGCCAGCAGCAGGACTAGTCCGGAGACAGATACGCAGTATTTT. This encodes CASSRTSPETDTQYF. Complete variable domain (other parts from reference TRBV5-1 and TRBJ2-3): KAGVTQTPRYLIKTRGQQVTLSCSPISGHRSVSWYQQTPGQGLQFLFEYFSETQRNKGNFPGRFSGRQFSNSRSEMNVSTLELGDSALYLCASSRTSPETDTQYFGPGTRLTVL.

This chain joins TRBV5-1 and TRBJ2-7, with TRBD1 as a possible D gene (6 bases). Trimming took off 0 bases at V and 2 bases at J, with 12 bases between the two ends. CDR1 is SGHRS, CDR2 YFSETQ, per germline. The CDR3 has 15 amino acids. CDR3 sequence: CASSLGSGATYEQYF. The DNA for the CDR3 is TGCGCCAGCAGCTTGGGCTCAGGGGCGACCTACGAGCAGTACTTC.

The chain is built from TRBV4-1 and TRBJ2-1, with TRBD2 as a possible D gene (5 bases). The CDR3 runs 16 residues. V was cut by 1 base and J by 8 bases, with 18 bases left in between. From germline, CDR1 is MGHRA and CDR2 YSYEKL. CDR3 DNA sequence: TGCGCCAGCAGCCAAGTATCCGGAGGTGTTCGATATGAGCAGTTCTTC. This translates into CASSQVSGGVRYEQFF.

This rearrangement joins TRBV7-2 to TRBJ1-4; D not resolved. The germline V gene encodes CDR1 SGHTA and CDR2 FQGNSA. Deletions cut 5 bases from V and 5 bases from J, with 3 bases between. This CDR3 is 11 amino acids long. The CDR3: CASSQNEKLFF. CDR3 coding DNA: TGTGCCAGCAGCCAGAATGAAAAACTGTTTTTT.

The gene calls are TRBV2 and TRBJ2-7; 7 bases agree with TRBD1. V was pared by 4 bases and J by 10 bases, with 10 bases of the junction left unmatched. This CDR3 region has 13 residues. Germline values: CDR1 SNHLY, CDR2 FYNNEI. CDR3 sequence: CASSAPGGSEQYF. CDR3 sequence (DNA): TGTGCCAGCAGTGCCCCAGGGGGTAGCGAACAGTACTTC.

The chain combines TRBV7-8 with TRBJ2-5; 16 bases map to TRBD2. The CDR3 covers 20 residues. CDR1 and CDR2 (germline): SGHVS, FQNEAQ. Losses at the gene ends were 1 base for V and 2 bases for J; bases not matched to a gene: 10. CDR3 in DNA: TGTGCCAGCAGCTTAGGCCCTGGGGGACTAGCGGGAGGGGGGCAAGAGACCCAGTACTTC. It yields the protein CASSLGPGGLAGGGQETQYF.

The chain employs TRBV9 and TRBJ2-2; a possible D gene is TRBD2 (5 bases). This CDR3 contains 14 residues. V lost 0 bases and J 4 bases, leaving 7 bases between the germline ends. Germline V gene lookup returns CDR1 SGDLS and CDR2 YYNGEE. In DNA form, the CDR3 reads TGTGCCAGCAGCGTAGGCGGGCCCACCGGGGAGCTGTTTTTT. Encoded protein: CASSVGGPTGELFF. Full variable domain (missing parts from reference TRBV9 and TRBJ2-2): DSGVTQTPKHLITATGQRVTLRCSPRSGDLSVYWYQQSLDQGLQFLIQYYNGEERAKGNILERFSAQQFPDLHSELNLSSLELGDSALYFCASSVGGPTGELFFGEGSRLTVL.

The chain is built from TRBV6-5 and TRBJ2-7; TRBD2 agrees at 7 bases. With 0 bases clipped from V and 2 bases from J, the junction kept 4 bases outside the gene matches. The CDR3 loop spans 15 amino acids. The V gene's germline CDR1 is MNHEY and CDR2 SVGAGI. DNA for the CDR3: TGTGCCAGCAGTTACTCCCTAGCGGAGGCCTACGAGCAGTACTTC. Amino acid sequence: CASSYSLAEAYEQYF.